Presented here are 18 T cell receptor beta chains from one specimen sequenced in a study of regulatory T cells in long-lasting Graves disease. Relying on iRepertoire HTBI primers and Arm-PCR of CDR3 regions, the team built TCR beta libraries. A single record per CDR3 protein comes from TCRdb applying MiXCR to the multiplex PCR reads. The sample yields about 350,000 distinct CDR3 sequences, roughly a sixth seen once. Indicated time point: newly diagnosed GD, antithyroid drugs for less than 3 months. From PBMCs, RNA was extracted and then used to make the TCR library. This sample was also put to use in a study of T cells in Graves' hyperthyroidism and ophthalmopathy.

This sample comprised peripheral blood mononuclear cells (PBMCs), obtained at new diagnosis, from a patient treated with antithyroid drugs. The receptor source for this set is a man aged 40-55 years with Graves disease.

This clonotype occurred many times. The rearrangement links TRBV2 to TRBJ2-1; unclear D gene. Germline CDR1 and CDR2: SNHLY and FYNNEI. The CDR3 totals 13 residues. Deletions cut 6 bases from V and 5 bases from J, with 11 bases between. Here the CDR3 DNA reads TGTGCCAGCAGAAAGCAAATCCACAATGAGCAGTTCTTC. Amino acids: CASRKQIHNEQFF. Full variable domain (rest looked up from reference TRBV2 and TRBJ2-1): EPEVTQTPSHQVTQMGQEVILRCVPISNHLYFYWYRQILGQKVEFLVSFYNNEISEKSEIFDDQFSVERPDGSNFTLKIRSTKLEDSAMYFCASRKQIHNEQFFGPGTRLTVL.

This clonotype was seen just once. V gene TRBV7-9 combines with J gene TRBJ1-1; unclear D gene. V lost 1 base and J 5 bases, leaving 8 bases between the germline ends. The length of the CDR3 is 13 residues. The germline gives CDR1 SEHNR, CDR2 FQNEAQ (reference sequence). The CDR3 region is CASSLDWVTEAFF. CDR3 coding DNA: TGTGCCAGCAGCTTAGATTGGGTAACTGAAGCTTTCTTT.

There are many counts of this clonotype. The CDR3 region is CSARMGSSGNTIYF. CDR3 nucleotide sequence: TGCAGTGCCAGAATGGGCAGCTCTGGAAACACCATATATTTT. The chain employs TRBV20-1 and TRBJ1-3; D is unresolved. Germline V gene data show CDR1 as DFQATT and CDR2 as SNEGSKA (reference sequence). The CDR3 is made up of 14 amino acids. Trimming took off 6 bases at V and 0 bases at J, with 12 bases between the two ends.

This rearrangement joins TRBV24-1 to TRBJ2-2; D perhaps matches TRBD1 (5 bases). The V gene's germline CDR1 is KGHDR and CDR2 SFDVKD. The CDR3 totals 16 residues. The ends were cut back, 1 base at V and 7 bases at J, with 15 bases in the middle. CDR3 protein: CATSDFRTRDNGELFF. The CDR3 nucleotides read TGTGCCACCAGTGATTTCAGGACAAGGGATAACGGGGAGCTGTTTTTT.

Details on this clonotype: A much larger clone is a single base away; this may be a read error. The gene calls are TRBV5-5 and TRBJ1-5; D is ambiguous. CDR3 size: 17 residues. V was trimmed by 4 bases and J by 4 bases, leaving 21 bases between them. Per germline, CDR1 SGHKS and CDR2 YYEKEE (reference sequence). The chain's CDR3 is CASSLEGSLMSNQPQHF. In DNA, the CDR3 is TGTGCCAGCAGCCTCGAGGGCAGCCTTATGAGTAATCAGCCCCAGCATTTT.

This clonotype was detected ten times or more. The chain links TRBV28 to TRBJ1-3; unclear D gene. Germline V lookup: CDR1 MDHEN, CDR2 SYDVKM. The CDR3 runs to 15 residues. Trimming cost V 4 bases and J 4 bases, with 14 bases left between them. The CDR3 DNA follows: TGTGCCAGCAGTTACGGCCGTGGGAGGGGAAACACCATATATTTT. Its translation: CASSYGRGRGNTIYF.

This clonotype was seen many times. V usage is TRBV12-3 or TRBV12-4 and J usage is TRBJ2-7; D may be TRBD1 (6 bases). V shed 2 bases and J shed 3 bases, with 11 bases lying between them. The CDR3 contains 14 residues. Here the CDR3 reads CASSLQGKGYEQYF. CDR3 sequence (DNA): TGTGCCAGCAGTTTACAGGGGAAGGGCTACGAGCAGTACTTC.

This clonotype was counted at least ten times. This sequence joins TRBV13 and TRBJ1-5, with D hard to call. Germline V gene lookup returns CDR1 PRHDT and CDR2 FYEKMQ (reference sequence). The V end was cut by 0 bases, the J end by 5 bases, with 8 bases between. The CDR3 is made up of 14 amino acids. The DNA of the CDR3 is TGTGCCAGCAGCTTAGGCACAGTTTATCAGCCCCAGCATTTT. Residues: CASSLGTVYQPQHF.

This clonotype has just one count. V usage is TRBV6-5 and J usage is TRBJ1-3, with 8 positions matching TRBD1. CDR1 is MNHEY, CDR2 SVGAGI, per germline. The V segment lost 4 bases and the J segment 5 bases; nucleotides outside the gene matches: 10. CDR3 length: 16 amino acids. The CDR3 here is CASSSITGQGRNTIYF. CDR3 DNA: TGTGCCAGCAGTTCGATTACAGGACAGGGCAGAAACACCATATATTTT.

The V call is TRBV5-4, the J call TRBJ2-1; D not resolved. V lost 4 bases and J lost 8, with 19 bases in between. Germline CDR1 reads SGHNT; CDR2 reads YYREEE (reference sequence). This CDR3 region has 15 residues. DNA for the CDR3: TGTGCCAGCAGCCAAGGAGCGTTACTTATCGATGAGCAGTTCTTC. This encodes CASSQGALLIDEQFF.

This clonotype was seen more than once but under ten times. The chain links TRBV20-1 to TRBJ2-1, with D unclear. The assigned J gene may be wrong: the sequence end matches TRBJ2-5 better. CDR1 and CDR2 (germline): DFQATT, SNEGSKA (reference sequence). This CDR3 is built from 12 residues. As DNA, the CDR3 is TGCAGTGCCCTAACTCCCCCGAACGTCCAGTACTTC. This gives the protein CSALTPPNVQYF.

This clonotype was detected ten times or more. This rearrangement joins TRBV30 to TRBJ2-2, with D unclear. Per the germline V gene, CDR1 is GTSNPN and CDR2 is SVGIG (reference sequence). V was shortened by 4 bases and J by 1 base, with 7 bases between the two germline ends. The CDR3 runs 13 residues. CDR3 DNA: TGTGCCTGGAACAACGGGAACACCGGGGAGCTGTTTTTT. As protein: CAWNNGNTGELFF.

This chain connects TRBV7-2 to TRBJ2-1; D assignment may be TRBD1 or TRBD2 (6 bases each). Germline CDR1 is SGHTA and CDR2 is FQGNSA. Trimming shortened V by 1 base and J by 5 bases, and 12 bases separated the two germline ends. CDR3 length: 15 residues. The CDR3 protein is CASSLEVGGHNEQFF. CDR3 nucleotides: TGTGCCAGCAGCTTAGAGGTGGGGGGCCACAATGAGCAGTTCTTC. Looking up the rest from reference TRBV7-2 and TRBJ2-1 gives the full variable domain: GAGVSQSPSNKVTEKGKDVELRCDPISGHTALYWYRQSLGQGLEFLIYFQGNSAPDKSGLPSDRFSAERTGGSVSTLTIQRTQQEDSAVYLCASSLEVGGHNEQFFGPGTRLTVL.

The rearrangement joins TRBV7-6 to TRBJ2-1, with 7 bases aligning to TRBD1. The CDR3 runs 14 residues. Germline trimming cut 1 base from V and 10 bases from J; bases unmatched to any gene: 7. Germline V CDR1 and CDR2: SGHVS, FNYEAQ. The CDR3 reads CASSLVQGVREQFF. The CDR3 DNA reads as TGTGCCAGCAGCTTAGTCCAGGGGGTCAGGGAGCAGTTCTTC.

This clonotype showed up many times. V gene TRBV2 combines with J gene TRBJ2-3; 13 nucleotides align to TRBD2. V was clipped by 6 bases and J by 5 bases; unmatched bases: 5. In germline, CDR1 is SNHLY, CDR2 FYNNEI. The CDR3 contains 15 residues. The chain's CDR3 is CASRELAGGEDTQYF. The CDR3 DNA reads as TGTGCCAGCAGGGAACTAGCGGGGGGGGAAGATACGCAGTATTTT.

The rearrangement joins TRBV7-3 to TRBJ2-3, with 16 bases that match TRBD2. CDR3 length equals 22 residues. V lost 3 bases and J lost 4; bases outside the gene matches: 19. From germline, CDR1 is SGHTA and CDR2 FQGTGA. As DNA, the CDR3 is TGTGCCAGCAGCTTCCCGGGACTAGCGGGGGGGCCTGTGGGCCAGATCCCAGATACGCAGTATTTT. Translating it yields CASSFPGLAGGPVGQIPDTQYF.

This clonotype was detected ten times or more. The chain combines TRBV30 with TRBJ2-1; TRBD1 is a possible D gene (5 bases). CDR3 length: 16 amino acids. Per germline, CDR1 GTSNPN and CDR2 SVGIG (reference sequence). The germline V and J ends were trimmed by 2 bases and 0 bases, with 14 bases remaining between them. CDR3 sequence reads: CAWSPPGHYSYNEQFF. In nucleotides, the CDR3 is TGTGCCTGGAGTCCTCCCGGACACTACTCCTACAATGAGCAGTTCTTC.

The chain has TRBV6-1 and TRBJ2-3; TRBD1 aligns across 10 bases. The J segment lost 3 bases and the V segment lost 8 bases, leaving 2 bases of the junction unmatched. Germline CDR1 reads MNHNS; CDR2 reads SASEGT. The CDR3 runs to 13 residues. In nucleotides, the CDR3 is TGTGCCAGCGGACAGGGGGATACAGATACGCAGTATTTT. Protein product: CASGQGDTDTQYF.